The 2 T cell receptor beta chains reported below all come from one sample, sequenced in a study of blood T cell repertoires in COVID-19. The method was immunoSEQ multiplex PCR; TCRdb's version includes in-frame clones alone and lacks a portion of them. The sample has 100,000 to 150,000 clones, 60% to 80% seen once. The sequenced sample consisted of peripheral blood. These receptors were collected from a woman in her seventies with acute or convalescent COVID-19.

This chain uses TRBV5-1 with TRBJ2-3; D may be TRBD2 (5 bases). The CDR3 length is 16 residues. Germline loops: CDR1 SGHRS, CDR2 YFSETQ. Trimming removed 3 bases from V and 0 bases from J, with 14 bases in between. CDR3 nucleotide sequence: TGCGCCAGCAGCTCGCCCCCGGGGATGAGCACAGATACGCAGTATTTT. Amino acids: CASSSPPGMSTDTQYF. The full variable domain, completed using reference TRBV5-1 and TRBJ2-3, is KAGVTQTPRYLIKTRGQQVTLSCSPISGHRSVSWYQQTPGQGLQFLFEYFSETQRNKGNFPGRFSGRQFSNSRSEMNVSTLELGDSALYLCASSSPPGMSTDTQYFGPGTRLTVL.

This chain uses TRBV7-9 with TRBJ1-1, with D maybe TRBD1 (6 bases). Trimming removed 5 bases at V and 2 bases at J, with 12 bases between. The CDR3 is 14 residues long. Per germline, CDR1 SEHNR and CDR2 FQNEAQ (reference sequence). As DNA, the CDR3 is TGTGCCAGCAGCGGAAGGACAGCCAACACTGAAGCTTTCTTT. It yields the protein CASSGRTANTEAFF.